The following is a T cell receptor (beta chain) sequence with its context. This record belongs to a study of cytomegalovirus exposure and HLA in healthy donors. In the PCR, 60 Vbeta and 13 Jbeta primers were used. Only in-frame clones appear in the TCRdb table, and some are missing; sequencing was by immunoSEQ multiplex PCR. The sample includes roughly 60,000 clones, approximately 78% of them seen just once. The CDR3 consists of 15 residues. Germline CDR1 is SGHNT and CDR2 is YYREEE (reference sequence). Trimming shortened V by 4 bases and J by 2 bases, and 12 bases separated the two germline ends. The receptor comes from a female donor in good health and CMV-seronegative. The chain has TRBV5-4 and TRBJ2-2, with D tentatively TRBD2 (6 bases). The sample consisted of PBMCs. The CDR3 is CASSVGLLNTGELFF. The CDR3 DNA sequence: TGTGCCAGCAGCGTGGGACTTCTTAACACCGGGGAGCTGTTTTTT.